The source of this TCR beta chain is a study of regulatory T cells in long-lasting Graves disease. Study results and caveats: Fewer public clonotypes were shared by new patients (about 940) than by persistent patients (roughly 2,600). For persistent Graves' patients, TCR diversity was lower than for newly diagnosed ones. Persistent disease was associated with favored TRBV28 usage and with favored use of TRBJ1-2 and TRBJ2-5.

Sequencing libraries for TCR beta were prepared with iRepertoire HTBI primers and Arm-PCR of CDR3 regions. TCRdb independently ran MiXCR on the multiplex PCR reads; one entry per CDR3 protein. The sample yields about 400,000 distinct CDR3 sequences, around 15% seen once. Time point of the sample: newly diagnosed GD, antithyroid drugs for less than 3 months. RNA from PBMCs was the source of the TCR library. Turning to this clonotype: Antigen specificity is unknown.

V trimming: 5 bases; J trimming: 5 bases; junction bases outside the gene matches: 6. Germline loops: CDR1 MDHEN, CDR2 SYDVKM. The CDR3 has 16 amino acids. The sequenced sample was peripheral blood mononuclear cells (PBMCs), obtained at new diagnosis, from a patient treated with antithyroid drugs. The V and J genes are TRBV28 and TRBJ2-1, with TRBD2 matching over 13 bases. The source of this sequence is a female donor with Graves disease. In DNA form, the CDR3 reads TGTGCCAGCAGTAGCTCGGGACTAGCGGGAAACAATGAGCAGTTCTTC. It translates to CASSSSGLAGNNEQFF.